Sequencing of this T cell receptor (beta chain) was carried out in a study of cytomegalovirus exposure and HLA in healthy donors. Study-level results: Later work showed greater clonal expansion in HLA-associated TCR beta chains than in equally common others. TCR beta chains numbering more than 150 were designated cytomegalovirus-associated. A prior analysis recorded that most TCR beta V segments were productive about 87% or about 30% of the time.

This CDR3 spans 14 amino acids. Trimming pared 5 bases from V and 8 bases from J, leaving 18 bases between. The germline gives CDR1 SEHNR, CDR2 FQNEAQ (reference sequence). A single count supports this clone. What it binds is not known. PCR was performed using 60 Vbeta and 13 Jbeta primers. The table came from immunoSEQ multiplex PCR; TCRdb's copy has only in-frame clones and leaves some out. Of around 180,000 clones in the sample, 75% to 85% were seen once. The chain has TRBV7-9 and TRBJ1-1; D may be TRBD1 (5 bases). This sequence originates from a woman in her twenties or thirties in good health and CMV-seropositive. Sequences were obtained from PBMCs. The CDR3 loop is CASSETSGQSEAFF. DNA for the CDR3: TGTGCCAGCAGCGAAACGTCAGGGCAATCGGAAGCTTTCTTT.